This TCR beta chain derives from a study of T cell changes during pregnancy in multiple sclerosis. Generated by immunoSEQ multiplex PCR, the TCRdb table keeps only in-frame clones and is missing some. This sample has 30,000 to 45,000 clones, with roughly 85% found just once. Trimming cost V 2 bases and J 4 bases; bases outside gene matches: 7. From germline, CDR1 is GTSNPN and CDR2 SVGIG (reference sequence). The CDR3 has 14 residues. V gene TRBV30 combines with J gene TRBJ2-5; TRBD2 matches 7 bases. Specimen: CD4+ T cells from peripheral blood mononuclear cells, collected before pregnancy. The TCR was taken from a female donor with multiple sclerosis, enrolled in a pregnancy study. CDR3 nucleotides: TGTGCCTGGAGTACGGGGGGTCTTGGAGAGACCCAGTACTTC. This translates into CAWSTGGLGETQYF. Full variable domain (remainder filled in from reference TRBV30 and TRBJ2-5): SQTIHQWPATLVQPVGSPLSLECTVEGTSNPNLYWYRQAAGRGLQLLFYSVGIGQISSEVPQNLSASRPQDRQFILSSKKLLLSDSGFYLCAWSTGGLGETQYFGPGTRLLVL.